These T cell receptor beta chains were read from a single sample in a study of shared clonotypes between healthy human individuals. Only in-frame clones appear in the TCRdb table, and some are missing; sequencing was by immunoSEQ multiplex PCR. This sample carries millions of clones, about 95% of them seen once, and the ten largest clones take approximately 1.2%. Sequenced material: naive CD8+ T cells sorted from blood. The receptors shown here come from a young man in good health. Each CDR3 is given with its conserved first and last residue. Fields, in order: clone size, J gene, V gene, D gene, CDR3 protein, CDR3 DNA. A D gene is named only where the DNA matches it firmly. A row's size may be missing; if present it is once, few, many or a size class.

abundance: -; j_gene: TRBJ2-3; v_gene: TRBV7-9; d_gene: TRBD2; CDR3aa: CASSHWTSGATDTQYF; CDR3nt: TGTGCCAGCAGTCATTGGACTAGCGGGGCCACAGATACGCAGTATTTT
abundance: -; j_gene: TRBJ2-7; v_gene: TRBV10-1; d_gene: TRBD1; CDR3aa: CASSEGTGGIYEQYF; CDR3nt: TGCGCCAGCAGTGAGGGGACAGGGGGAATCTACGAGCAGTACTTC
abundance: -; j_gene: TRBJ1-1; v_gene: TRBV6-5; d_gene: -; CDR3aa: CASSYWGLGTEAFF; CDR3nt: TGTGCCAGCAGTTACTGGGGTCTCGGGACTGAAGCTTTCTTT
abundance: -; j_gene: TRBJ2-7; v_gene: TRBV6-5; d_gene: -; CDR3aa: CASSPAVGTHEQYF; CDR3nt: TGTGCCAGCAGTCCCGCGGTTGGTACCCACGAGCAGTACTTC
abundance: -; j_gene: TRBJ2-2; v_gene: TRBV7-8; d_gene: -; CDR3aa: CASSLGPGDFTGELFF; CDR3nt: TGTGCCAGCAGCTTGGGTCCAGGGGACTTCACCGGGGAGCTGTTTTTT
abundance: once; j_gene: TRBJ2-7; v_gene: TRBV5-8; d_gene: -; CDR3aa: CASSHGWGGSYEQYF; CDR3nt: TGTGCCAGCAGCCATGGTTGGGGTGGCTCCTACGAGCAGTACTTC
abundance: -; j_gene: TRBJ1-4; v_gene: TRBV18; d_gene: -; CDR3aa: CASRRAGSTNEKLFF; CDR3nt: TGTGCCAGCCGCAGGGCGGGTTCGACTAATGAAAAACTGTTTTTT
abundance: -; j_gene: TRBJ1-2; v_gene: TRBV28; d_gene: -; CDR3aa: CASSLRNGYGYTF; CDR3nt: TGTGCCAGCAGTTTAAGGAATGGGTATGGCTACACCTTC
abundance: -; j_gene: TRBJ2-5; v_gene: TRBV2; d_gene: -; CDR3aa: CASSSIRGTQETQYF; CDR3nt: TGTGCCAGCAGTTCGATCAGAGGGACCCAAGAGACCCAGTACTTC
abundance: -; j_gene: TRBJ1-6; v_gene: TRBV4-1; d_gene: TRBD1; CDR3aa: CASSVRDRNNSPLHF; CDR3nt: TGCGCCAGCAGCGTCCGGGACAGAAATAATTCACCCCTCCACTTT
abundance: -; j_gene: TRBJ2-3; v_gene: TRBV7-8; d_gene: TRBD2; CDR3aa: CASSLGLASTDTQYF; CDR3nt: TGTGCCAGCAGCTTGGGACTAGCGAGCACAGATACGCAGTATTTT
abundance: -; j_gene: TRBJ2-3; v_gene: TRBV11-2; d_gene: TRBD2; CDR3aa: CASRPTSGTTDTQYF; CDR3nt: TGTGCCAGCAGACCAACTAGCGGGACCACAGATACGCAGTATTTT
abundance: -; j_gene: TRBJ1-2; v_gene: TRBV9; d_gene: -; CDR3aa: CASSDSYGYTF; CDR3nt: TGTGCCAGCAGCGACAGCTATGGCTACACCTTC
abundance: -; j_gene: TRBJ2-2; v_gene: TRBV27; d_gene: TRBD2; CDR3aa: CASSLEREANTGELFF; CDR3nt: TGTGCCAGCAGTCTTGAGCGGGAGGCGAACACCGGGGAGCTGTTTTTT
abundance: -; j_gene: TRBJ2-3; v_gene: TRBV2; d_gene: -; CDR3aa: CASSEADTQYF; CDR3nt: TGTGCCAGCAGTGAGGCAGATACGCAGTATTTT
abundance: -; j_gene: TRBJ1-3; v_gene: TRBV6-5; d_gene: -; CDR3aa: CATSQGFFSGNTIYF; CDR3nt: TGTGCCACCAGTCAGGGTTTCTTCTCTGGAAACACCATATATTTT
abundance: -; j_gene: TRBJ2-1; v_gene: TRBV27; d_gene: -; CDR3aa: CASSFREVGHNEQFF; CDR3nt: TGTGCCAGCAGCTTCCGGGAAGTAGGTCACAATGAGCAGTTCTTC
abundance: -; j_gene: TRBJ2-2; v_gene: TRBV4-1; d_gene: -; CDR3aa: CASSQDLPGRPGELFF; CDR3nt: TGCGCCAGCAGCCAAGATCTCCCAGGTCGTCCCGGGGAGCTGTTTTTT
abundance: once; j_gene: TRBJ1-4; v_gene: TRBV9; d_gene: TRBD1; CDR3aa: CASSAIRTGTNEKLFF; CDR3nt: TGTGCCAGCAGCGCCATACGGACAGGAACTAATGAAAAACTGTTTTTT
abundance: -; j_gene: TRBJ2-7; v_gene: TRBV13; d_gene: -; CDR3aa: CASSLHGTSYEQYF; CDR3nt: TGTGCCAGCAGCTTACACGGGACTTCCTACGAGCAGTACTTC
abundance: -; j_gene: TRBJ2-7; v_gene: TRBV10-1; d_gene: -; CDR3aa: CASSESDDIRDEQYF; CDR3nt: TGCGCCAGCAGTGAGTCGGACGATATTCGGGACGAGCAGTACTTC
abundance: -; j_gene: TRBJ1-1; v_gene: TRBV28; d_gene: -; CDR3aa: CASSFRGRYTEAFF; CDR3nt: TGTGCCAGCAGTTTCCGGGGGAGGTACACTGAAGCTTTCTTT
abundance: -; j_gene: TRBJ1-2; v_gene: TRBV6-1; d_gene: TRBD1; CDR3aa: CASTPPQGVDYGYTF; CDR3nt: TGTGCCAGCACCCCCCCGCAGGGGGTGGACTATGGCTACACCTTC
abundance: once; j_gene: TRBJ2-1; v_gene: TRBV5-4; d_gene: -; CDR3aa: CASSPWRDNEQFF; CDR3nt: TGTGCCAGCAGCCCTTGGCGGGACAATGAGCAGTTCTTC
abundance: -; j_gene: TRBJ1-5; v_gene: TRBV2; d_gene: -; CDR3aa: CASTVNNQPQHF; CDR3nt: TGTGCCAGCACAGTAAACAATCAGCCCCAGCATTTT
abundance: once; j_gene: TRBJ2-7; v_gene: TRBV2; d_gene: TRBD1; CDR3aa: CASRDSGQSYEQYF; CDR3nt: TGTGCCAGCAGGGATTCGGGACAGAGTTACGAGCAGTACTTC
abundance: once; j_gene: TRBJ2-7; v_gene: TRBV7-2; d_gene: -; CDR3aa: CASSFTGSSYEQYF; CDR3nt: TGTGCCAGCAGCTTTACGGGGAGCTCCTACGAGCAGTACTTC
abundance: -; j_gene: TRBJ2-5; v_gene: TRBV25-1; d_gene: TRBD1; CDR3aa: CASSESPFTGGFETQYF; CDR3nt: TGTGCCAGCAGTGAATCGCCCTTTACAGGGGGATTTGAGACCCAGTACTTC